The 3 T cell receptor beta chains given below trace back to one sample, sequenced in a study of blood T cell repertoires in COVID-19. The protocol was immunoSEQ multiplex PCR, while the TCRdb copy is restricted to in-frame clones and leaves out a portion. Among a few hundred thousand clones listed, roughly nine tenths were seen once. The sequenced sample was PBMCs or T cells enriched from blood (not recorded which). The source of these receptors is an older woman who had recovered from COVID-19.

This clone was recorded a few times. The genes are TRBV6-6 and TRBJ2-7; 7 bases map to TRBD2. Per germline, CDR1 MNHNY and CDR2 SVGAGI (reference sequence). The ends lost 1 base at V and 3 bases at J; junction bases unmatched: 3. This CDR3 spans 14 amino acids. CDR3 coding DNA: TGTGCCAGCAGTTACTACGGGGGGATCTACGAGCAGTACTTC. Translating gives CASSYYGGIYEQYF.

The chain is built from TRBV5-1 and TRBJ1-1; TRBD1 is a possible D gene (6 bases). Between the trimmed V and J ends, which lost 1 base and 0 bases, there was a span of 19 bases. CDR1 is SGHRS and CDR2 is YFSETQ in the germline V gene. The CDR3 is 18 residues long. CDR3 residues: CASSLQGPGTTMNTEAFF. CDR3 DNA sequence: TGCGCCAGCAGCTTGCAGGGGCCAGGGACTACTATGAACACTGAAGCTTTCTTT.

The chain is built from TRBV7-2 and TRBJ1-4; 12 bases map to TRBD1. V lost 4 bases and J lost 4; bases outside the gene matches: 4. Germline CDR1 and CDR2: SGHTA and FQGNSA. The CDR3 has 16 amino acids. The CDR3 loop is CASSSGTGGNNEKLFF. The CDR3 bases are TGTGCCAGCAGCTCTGGGACAGGGGGCAATAATGAAAAACTGTTTTTT.